The rows below give T cell receptor beta chains drawn from one sample of a study of patients and donors after allogeneic stem cell transplantation. TCRdb processed the RT-PCR reads anew with MiXCR; each CDR3 protein has one entry. The table lists about a million distinct CDR3 sequences, approximately 18% of them singletons, with approximately 5.9% in the top ten. Specimen: blood, either unsorted or a sorted T cell fraction (not recorded which). Every receptor here comes from a human donor who was either an allogeneic HSCT recipient or a stem cell or donor lymphocyte infusion donor (not recorded which). It is not recorded whose cells these are; they may come from a transplant donor. Both conserved end residues are part of each CDR3. D genes are given only for firm matches. Clone size appears in some rows only: once, few, many, or a class for an expanded clone.

V: TRBV12-3/TRBV12-4; D: NA; size: few; J: TRBJ1-3; DNA: TGTGCCAGCAGTTTAGGGCCCCAGGGTCAGTGGGGAAACACCATATATTTT; CDR3: CASSLGPQGQWGNTIYF
V: TRBV12-3/TRBV12-4; D: TRBD1; size: many; J: TRBJ1-4; DNA: TGTGCCAGCAGTTCCCCCCGGAGGACAGGGAAAGAGAAACTGTTTTTT; CDR3: CASSSPRRTGKEKLFF
V: TRBV27; D: NA; size: NA; J: TRBJ1-1; DNA: TGTGCCAGCAGTCTCTTGTCATACACTGAAGCTTTCTTT; CDR3: CASSLLSYTEAFF
V: TRBV2; D: NA; size: few; J: TRBJ2-5; DNA: TGTGCCAGCAGTGGGACTAATCCCCAAGAGACCCAGTACTTC; CDR3: CASSGTNPQETQYF
V: TRBV11-2; D: NA; size: NA; J: TRBJ1-4; DNA: TGTGCCAGCAGCAAAAGGGGGGGAGAAAAACTGTTTTTT; CDR3: CASSKRGGEKLFF
V: TRBV12-2; D: NA; size: once; J: TRBJ1-1; DNA: TGTGCAAGTCGCTTTGTTCTGCCGACGCTTCACACGGGAACTGAAGCTTTCTTT; CDR3: CASRFVLPTLHTGTEAFF
V: TRBV6-1; D: NA; size: few; J: TRBJ1-5; DNA: TGTGCCAGCAGCAGAGGGGCTGATCAGCCCCAGCATTTT; CDR3: CASSRGADQPQHF
V: TRBV5-1; D: NA; size: few; J: TRBJ1-5; DNA: TGCGCCAGCAGATTCCGTCCCGATAGCAATCAGCCCCAGCATTTT; CDR3: CASRFRPDSNQPQHF
V: TRBV20-1; D: NA; size: NA; J: TRBJ2-6; DNA: TGCAGTGCTCAACCAGGGGCAGGAGCCAACGTCCTGACTTTC; CDR3: CSAQPGAGANVLTF
V: TRBV5-1; D: TRBD1; size: few; J: TRBJ1-2; DNA: TGCGCCAGCAGAAAGGGACAGGACTATGGCTACACCTTC; CDR3: CASRKGQDYGYTF
V: TRBV12-3/TRBV12-4; D: NA; size: many; J: TRBJ2-7; DNA: TGTGCCAGCAGGACGGGGGAATACTACGAGCAGTACTTC; CDR3: CASRTGEYYEQYF
V: TRBV5-1; D: TRBD1; size: NA; J: TRBJ1-1; DNA: TGCGCCAGCAGCTTGGAGGGGGCGAGTCAGCGGGTGGCTGAAGCTTTCTTT; CDR3: CASSLEGASQRVAEAFF
V: TRBV20-1; D: NA; size: NA; J: TRBJ2-5; DNA: TGCAGTGCCAACCCACTAGCTGGGGAGACCCAGTACTTC; CDR3: CSANPLAGETQYF
V: TRBV11-2; D: NA; size: NA; J: TRBJ2-3; DNA: TGTGCCAGCAGCGCCGTGGCCCCGAGGGCTAGCACAGATACGCAGTATTTT; CDR3: CASSAVAPRASTDTQYF
V: TRBV6-2/TRBV6-3; D: NA; size: few; J: TRBJ2-3; DNA: TGTGCCAGCAGCCAAAGCCTACAGGGTCTAGATACGCAGTATTTT; CDR3: CASSQSLQGLDTQYF
V: TRBV20-1; D: NA; size: few; J: TRBJ2-3; DNA: TGCAGTGCTACCGCCTGGGGGAGTGCCACAGATACGCAGTATTTT; CDR3: CSATAWGSATDTQYF
V: TRBV7-6; D: TRBD2; size: few; J: TRBJ2-7; DNA: TGTGCCAGCAGCACGAGGGGGACTAGCGGGGTTAGTCGGGAGCAGTACTTC; CDR3: CASSTRGTSGVSREQYF
V: TRBV28; D: TRBD1; size: few; J: TRBJ1-1; DNA: TGTGCCAGCAGTTCGCCCTTCGGGACAGTGAACACTGAAGCTTTCTTT; CDR3: CASSSPFGTVNTEAFF
V: TRBV12-3/TRBV12-4; D: NA; size: few; J: TRBJ1-1; DNA: TGTGCCAGCAGTCTTGAGACAACCGTTGAAGCTTTCTTT; CDR3: CASSLETTVEAFF
V: TRBV7-9; D: TRBD1; size: few; J: TRBJ1-1; DNA: TGTGCCAGCAGCTTAGGGGACAGGGGTTTGAACACTGAAGCTTTCTTT; CDR3: CASSLGDRGLNTEAFF
V: TRBV15; D: TRBD1; size: few; J: TRBJ1-5; DNA: TGTGCCACCAGCAGAGATAACAGGGGAGGTCAGCCCCAGCATTTT; CDR3: CATSRDNRGGQPQHF
V: TRBV6-2/TRBV6-3; D: NA; size: few; J: TRBJ2-2; DNA: TGTGCCAGCAGTCGGACCGAGGGCGGGGAGCTGTTTTTT; CDR3: CASSRTEGGELFF
V: TRBV5-1; D: TRBD2; size: NA; J: TRBJ2-1; DNA: TGCGCCAGCAGCTTGGTTGCCCTAGCGGGGGCTGGAGAGCAGTTCTTC; CDR3: CASSLVALAGAGEQFF
V: TRBV5-1; D: NA; size: few; J: TRBJ2-7; DNA: TGCGCCAGCAGCTTGGCCTTACAGGGCCTCAGCGAGCAGTACTTC; CDR3: CASSLALQGLSEQYF
V: TRBV12-3/TRBV12-4; D: NA; size: few; J: TRBJ1-2; DNA: TGTGCCAGCAGTTGGGAGGTCGCCTGGAACTCCTATGGCTACACCTTC; CDR3: CASSWEVAWNSYGYTF
V: TRBV6-5; D: NA; size: NA; J: TRBJ1-1; DNA: TGTGCCAGCAGATCCAGTATGTGGATCTTT; CDR3: CASRSSMWIF
V: TRBV12-3/TRBV12-4; D: TRBD1; size: few; J: TRBJ2-1; DNA: TGTGCCAGCAGCGCGAACCGACAGGGACCCTACAATGAGCAGTTCTTC; CDR3: CASSANRQGPYNEQFF